This T cell receptor (beta chain) came from a study of T cell responses to AZD1222 COVID-19 vaccine. Study-wide points: Females outnumbered males among donors, who were mostly white British; clonal diversity was possibly underestimated. Increases in Spike-specific TCR breadth and depth were seen after two AZD1222 doses. Baseline antibody screening turned up just 6 or 7 seropositive AZD1222 recipients.

Trimming removed 4 bases from V and 1 base from J; junction bases left unmatched: 9. From germline, CDR1 is SGHRS and CDR2 YFSETQ. There are 16 residues in the CDR3. Here immunoSEQ multiplex PCR was the method, and the copy in TCRdb shows in-frame clones only, minus some. This table holds 130,000 or so clones, around 94% found once. Regarding this clone: Antigen unknown.

The chain links TRBV5-1 to TRBJ2-7; 9 nucleotides match TRBD2. This specimen consisted of peripheral blood, obtained on day 0 of AZD1222 vaccination. This clonotype was sampled from an adult in good health. The CDR3 is CASSLEPAGGSYEQYF. The CDR3 bases are TGCGCCAGCAGCCTGGAGCCAGCGGGAGGTTCCTACGAGCAGTACTTC.